The T cell receptor (beta chain) under discussion was sequenced for a study of cytotoxic CD8 clonotypes in ibrutinib-treated CLL. Study-wide results and limits: Public clonotypes proved infrequent, and on treatment they shrank or remained steady. Measured clonality at baseline was greater than in age-matched healthy donors and tracked with circulating CD8+ T-cell counts.

As regards this clone: As yet, its antigen is unknown.

Roughly 2 micrograms of genomic DNA from cryopreserved PBMCs went into TCR beta libraries. The CDR3 consists of 19 residues. CDR1 and CDR2 from the germline V gene are LNHNV and YYDKDF (reference sequence). The V gene end was trimmed by 0 bases and the J gene end by 5 bases; junction bases not matched to a gene: 16. Assay used: immunoSEQ multiplex PCR; TCRdb lists only in-frame clones, some missing. The sample lists some 200,000 clones, roughly 73% seen once, with roughly an eighth in the top ten. Specimen: PBMCs, collected after 12 months of ibrutinib treatment. The clonotype was recovered from a human donor with chronic lymphocytic leukemia. The chain joins TRBV15 to TRBJ1-2, with 9 nucleotides matching TRBD1. The CDR3 bases are TGTGCCACCAGCAGAGACCCCCGGGACAGGGTAAGGGAAGAATATGGCTACACCTTC. Translation gives CATSRDPRDRVREEYGYTF.